This T cell receptor beta chain appears in the sequencing data of a study of control samples from healthy donors and cancer patients. Sequencing was performed with immunoSEQ multiplex PCR; in TCRdb, only in-frame clones are kept and a portion is missing. This table has 150,000 to 200,000 clones, nearly 90% appearing once. Per germline, CDR1 SGHVS and CDR2 FNYEAQ. This CDR3 comprises 15 residues. V shed 2 bases and J 4 bases; nucleotides not matched to a gene: 8. The material sequenced was blood. The gene calls are TRBV7-6 and TRBJ2-7; 7 bases line up with TRBD1. The sequence came from a woman aged 50 to 60 in good health. The DNA for the CDR3 is TGTGCCAGCAGCTTACGAGGCGACAGGGAATACGAGCAGTACTTC. Its protein product is CASSLRGDREYEQYF.